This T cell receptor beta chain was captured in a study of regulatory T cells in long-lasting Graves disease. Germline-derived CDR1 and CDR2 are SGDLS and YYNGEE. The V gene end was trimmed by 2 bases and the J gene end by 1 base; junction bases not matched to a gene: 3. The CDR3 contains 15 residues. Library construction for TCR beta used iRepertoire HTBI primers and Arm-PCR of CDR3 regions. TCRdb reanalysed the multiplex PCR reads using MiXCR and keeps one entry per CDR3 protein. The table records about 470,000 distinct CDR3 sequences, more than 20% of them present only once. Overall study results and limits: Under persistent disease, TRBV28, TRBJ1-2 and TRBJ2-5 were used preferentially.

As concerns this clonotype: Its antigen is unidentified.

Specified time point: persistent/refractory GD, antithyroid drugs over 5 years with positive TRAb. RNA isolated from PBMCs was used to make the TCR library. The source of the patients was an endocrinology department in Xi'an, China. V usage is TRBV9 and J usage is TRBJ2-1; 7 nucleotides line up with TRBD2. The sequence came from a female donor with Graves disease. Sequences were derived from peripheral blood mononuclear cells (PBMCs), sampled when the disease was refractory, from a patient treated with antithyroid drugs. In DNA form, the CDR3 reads TGTGCCAGCAGCGTGGAGCGGGATTCCTACAATGAGCAGTTCTTC. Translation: CASSVERDSYNEQFF.